This T cell receptor (beta chain) was observed in a study of T cells in Graves' hyperthyroidism and ophthalmopathy (dated by TCRdb to about 2019). As for the study more broadly: Peripheral blood samples were taken at initial diagnosis, before any treatment was given. The 95 to 100 discovery patients were randomly split 7:3 into training and test sets. Prospective prediction of ophthalmopathy was tested in an independent validation cohort of about 19 hyperthyroidism patients and approximately 17 patients who later progressed to ophthalmopathy. To identify distinguishing TCR V-J signatures, a discovery cohort of some 100 patients was used, comprising 40 to 45 with Graves' ophthalmopathy and about 59 with stable Graves' hyperthyroidism. In several Graves' hyperthyroidism patients, the study also compared T-cell repertoires from thyroid tissue with T-cell repertoires from blood. After blood sampling, hyperthyroidism patients were treated with methimazole at a starting dose of 30 mg daily, and ophthalmopathy patients were treated with high-dose intravenous methylprednisolone. TCR Vbeta CDR3 sequencing of 130 to 150 peripheral blood samples (43 ophthalmopathy, roughly 74 hyperthyroidism and some 17 progressor patients) is reported in the paper.

This clonotype was observed once. The clone's antigen remains unknown. No per-base quality is available; no much larger clone lies one base away. A lone read gives weak evidence. On the study overall, not on this receptor specifically: Ophthalmopathy was separated from stable hyperthyroidism by a 13 V-J signature model, with over 85% sensitivity and roughly 81% specificity obtained in cross-validation and 80%/75% obtained in testing. Most expanded thyroid clonotypes (frequency above 0.001) were also detected in blood, a finding suggesting that blood repertoires may reflect thyroid immune responses. In validation, the model predicted progression to ophthalmopathy a median of roughly 6.2 months before onset, with over 55% sensitivity and roughly 72% specificity. Sample size was not statistically predetermined, and investigators were not blinded to group allocation.

Moderately to severely active disease, a Clinical Activity Score of at least 3, a NOSPECS grade of at least 4, and a duration under 3 months were present in ophthalmopathy patients. Patients with uncontrolled infections, other autoimmune diseases, pregnancy or lactation were excluded. Clinical symptoms, serum thyroxine and TRAb, thyroid ultrasound, and orbital computed tomography formed the basis for the diagnoses. Ficoll-Paque density gradient centrifugation was used to isolate PBMCs from around 10 ml of fresh peripheral blood. Trizol reagent was used to extract total RNA, and RNA quality was then checked on an Agilent 2100 Bioanalyzer. The TCR beta CDR3 regions were amplified from the RNA transcripts. The TCR CDR3 was subjected to a first round of RT-PCR using the HTBI primer set and the Qiagen OneStep RT-PCR kit. Libraries were constructed in a second round of multiplex PCR, after which size selection and purification were performed. The libraries were sequenced on an Illumina HiSeq2000 using paired-end 100 bp reads. The authors processed their data as follows. Raw data were processed with SOAPnuke, discarding reads with adapters, uncalled bases, mean Phred below 15, or no exact constant-primer or identifier match. High-quality paired reads were merged using COPE v1.2.5, and each unique nucleotide sequence was defined as a clonotype. MiTCR v1.1 was used to align clonotypes to the IMGT TRBV, TRBD and TRBJ reference segments. The analysis included only V-J combinations with a frequency above 0.0001, which together covered more than 98% of the repertoires. The TCS score was defined as F50 (clonal expansion) divided by E x V (chaos), with BLOSUM62-based TCRdist calculated between CDR3 peptides within each V-J. Welch's t-statistics and random forest reduced some 510 V-J features to around 14, which were used in a naive Bayes classifier (R e1071). The raw public data were reprocessed by TCRdb itself: fastp quality trimming at Q25, MiXCR clonotype calling, in-frame beta chains only. Identical CDR3 proteins give one entry, which carries the most common genes and DNA. These V and J calls rely on TCRdb rather than the paper's analysis. The sample data list 400,000 to 550,000 distinct CDR3 sequences, and 24% of these were observed just once. The leading ten clones occupy approximately 10% of the sample.

This sequence originates from a young woman with Graves' ophthalmopathy. The sequenced material came from blood.

The CDR3 has the sequence CASSLDGRERGKSYFSYEQYF. The DNA sequence is TGTGCCAGCAGCTTAGACGGCAGGGAGCGCGGGAAGAGCTACTTCTCCTACGAGCAGTACTTC. This receptor chain uses TRBV11-2 and TRBJ2-7; the D gene is possibly TRBD2, with 6 bases matching. Trimming costs V 0 bases and J 0 bases, and their ends lie 27 bases apart. The germline V gene gives CDR1 as SGHAT and CDR2 as FQNNGV. The CDR3 numbers 21 residues from cysteine through phenylalanine. The only DNA kept is the CDR3, 63 bases in frame from the first base.